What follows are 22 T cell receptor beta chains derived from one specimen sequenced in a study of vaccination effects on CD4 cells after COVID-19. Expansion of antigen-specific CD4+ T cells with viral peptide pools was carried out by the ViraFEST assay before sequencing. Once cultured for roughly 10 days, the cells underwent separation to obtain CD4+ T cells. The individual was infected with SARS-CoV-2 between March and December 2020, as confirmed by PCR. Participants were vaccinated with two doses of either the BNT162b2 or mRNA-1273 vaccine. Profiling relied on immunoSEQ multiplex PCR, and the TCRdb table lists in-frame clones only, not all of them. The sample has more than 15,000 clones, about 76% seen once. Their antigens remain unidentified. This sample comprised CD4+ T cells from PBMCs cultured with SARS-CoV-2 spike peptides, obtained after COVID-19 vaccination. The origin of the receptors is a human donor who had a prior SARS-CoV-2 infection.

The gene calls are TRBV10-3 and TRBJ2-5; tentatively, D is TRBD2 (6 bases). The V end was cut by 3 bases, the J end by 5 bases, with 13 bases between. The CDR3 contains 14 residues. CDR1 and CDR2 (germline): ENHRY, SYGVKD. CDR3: CAISEFGGDETQYF. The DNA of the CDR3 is TGTGCCATCAGTGAATTTGGAGGGGATGAGACCCAGTACTTC.

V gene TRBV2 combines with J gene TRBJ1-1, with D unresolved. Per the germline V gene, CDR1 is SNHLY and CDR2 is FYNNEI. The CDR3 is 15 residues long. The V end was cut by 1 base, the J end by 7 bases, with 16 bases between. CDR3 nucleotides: TGTGCCAGCAGTGAAGATATGGCCGGGGTGGATGAAGCTTTCTTT. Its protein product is CASSEDMAGVDEAFF.

CDR3 DNA sequence: TGTGCCAGCAGTTACACACAGGGGGTAGGGACTGAAGCTTTCTTT. Amino acids: CASSYTQGVGTEAFF. The J gene is TRBJ1-1, the V gene TRBV6-5; 8 positions match TRBD1. V was pared by 2 bases and J by 5 bases, with 7 bases of the junction left unmatched. Germline V lookup: CDR1 MNHEY, CDR2 SVGAGI. The CDR3 totals 15 residues.

For the CDR3, the DNA is TGTGCCAGCAGTTCCCAAACCACTAGAGACAATCAGCCCCAGCATTTT. This gives the protein CASSSQTTRDNQPQHF. The chain joins TRBV6-6 to TRBJ1-5, with D hard to call. With 4 bases removed from V and 3 bases from J, the gap between germline ends came to 16 bases. The CDR3 covers 16 residues. Germline CDR1 MNHNY, CDR2 SVGAGI (reference sequence).

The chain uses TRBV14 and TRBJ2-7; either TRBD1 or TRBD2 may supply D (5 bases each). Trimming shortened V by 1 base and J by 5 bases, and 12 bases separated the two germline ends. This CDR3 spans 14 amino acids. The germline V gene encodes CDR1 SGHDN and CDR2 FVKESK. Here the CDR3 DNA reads TGTGCCAGCAGCCAAGGATGGCGAGGGGACGAGCAGTACTTC. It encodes CASSQGWRGDEQYF.

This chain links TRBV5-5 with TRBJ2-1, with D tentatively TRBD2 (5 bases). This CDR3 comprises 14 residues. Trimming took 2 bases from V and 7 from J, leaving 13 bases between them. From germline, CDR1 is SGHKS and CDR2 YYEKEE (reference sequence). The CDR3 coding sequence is TGTGCCAGCAGCTTTCTTCGGGGAATTAATGAGCAGTTCTTC. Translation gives CASSFLRGINEQFF.

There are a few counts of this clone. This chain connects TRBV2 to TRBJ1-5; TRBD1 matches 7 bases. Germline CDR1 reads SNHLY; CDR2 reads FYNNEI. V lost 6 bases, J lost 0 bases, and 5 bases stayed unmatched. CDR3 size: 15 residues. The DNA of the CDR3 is TGTGCCAGCAGCAAGGGACAGCCTAGCAATCAGCCCCAGCATTTT. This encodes CASSKGQPSNQPQHF.

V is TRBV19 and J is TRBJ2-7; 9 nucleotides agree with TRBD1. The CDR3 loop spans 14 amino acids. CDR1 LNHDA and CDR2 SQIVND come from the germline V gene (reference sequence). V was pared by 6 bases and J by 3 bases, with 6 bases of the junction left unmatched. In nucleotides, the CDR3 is TGTGCCAGTAGGGGGACAGGGAGGGTCTACGAGCAGTACTTC. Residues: CASRGTGRVYEQYF.

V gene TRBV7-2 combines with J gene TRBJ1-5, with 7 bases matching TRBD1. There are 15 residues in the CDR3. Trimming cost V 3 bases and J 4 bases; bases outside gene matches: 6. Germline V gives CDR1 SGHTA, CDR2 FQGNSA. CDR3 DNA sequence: TGTGCCAGCAGCTTGGGACAGACTGAGAATCAGCCCCAGCATTTT. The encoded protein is CASSLGQTENQPQHF.

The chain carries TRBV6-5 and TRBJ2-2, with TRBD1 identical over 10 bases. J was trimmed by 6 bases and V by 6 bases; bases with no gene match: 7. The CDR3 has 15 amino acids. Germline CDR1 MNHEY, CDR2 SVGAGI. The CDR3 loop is CASRAGQGSPGELFF. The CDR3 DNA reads TGTGCCAGCAGAGCGGGACAGGGGTCTCCCGGGGAGCTGTTTTTT.

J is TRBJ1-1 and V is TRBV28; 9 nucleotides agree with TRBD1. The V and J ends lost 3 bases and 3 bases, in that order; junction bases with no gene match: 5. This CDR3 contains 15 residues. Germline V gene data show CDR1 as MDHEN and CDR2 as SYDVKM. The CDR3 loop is CASSFGGQGYTEAFF. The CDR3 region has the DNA TGTGCCAGCAGTTTTGGAGGACAGGGGTACACTGAAGCTTTCTTT.

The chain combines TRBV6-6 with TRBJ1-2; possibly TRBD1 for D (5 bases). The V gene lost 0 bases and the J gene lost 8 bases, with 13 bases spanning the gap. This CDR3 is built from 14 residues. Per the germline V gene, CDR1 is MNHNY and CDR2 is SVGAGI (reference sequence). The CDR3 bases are TGTGCCAGCAGTTACTCTATGACAGATCGCGGCTACACCTTC. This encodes CASSYSMTDRGYTF.

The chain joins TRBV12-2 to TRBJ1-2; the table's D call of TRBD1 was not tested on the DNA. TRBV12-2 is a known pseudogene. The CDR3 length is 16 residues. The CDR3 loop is CASRLGNRNLNYGYTF. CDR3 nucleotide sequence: TGTGCAAGTCGCTTAGGGAACAGGAACCTTAACTATGGCTACACCTTC.

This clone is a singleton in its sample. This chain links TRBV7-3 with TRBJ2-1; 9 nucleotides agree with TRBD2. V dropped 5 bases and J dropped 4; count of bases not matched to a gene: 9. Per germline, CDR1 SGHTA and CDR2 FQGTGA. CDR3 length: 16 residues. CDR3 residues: CASSPGAGGPYNEQFF. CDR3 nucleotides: TGTGCCAGCAGCCCAGGGGCGGGGGGGCCGTACAATGAGCAGTTCTTC.

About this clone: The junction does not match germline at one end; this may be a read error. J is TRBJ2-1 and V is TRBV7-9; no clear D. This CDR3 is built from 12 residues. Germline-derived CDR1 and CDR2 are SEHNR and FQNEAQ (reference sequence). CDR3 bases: TGTGCCAGCAGCATAGCAGTCAATGAGCAGTTCTTC. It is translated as CASSIAVNEQFF. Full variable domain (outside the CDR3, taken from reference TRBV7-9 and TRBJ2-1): DTGVSQNPRHKITKRGQNVTFRCDPISEHNRLYWYRQTLGQGPEFLTYFQNEAQLEKSRLLSDRFSAERPKGSFSTLEIQRTEQGDSAMYLCASSIAVNEQFFGPGTRLTVL.

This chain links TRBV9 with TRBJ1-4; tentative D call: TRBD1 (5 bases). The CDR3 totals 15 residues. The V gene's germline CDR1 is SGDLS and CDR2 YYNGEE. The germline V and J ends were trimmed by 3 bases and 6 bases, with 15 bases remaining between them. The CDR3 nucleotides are TGTGCCAGCAGCGCCTCCGGCAGGGCGGATGAAAAACTGTTTTTT. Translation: CASSASGRADEKLFF.

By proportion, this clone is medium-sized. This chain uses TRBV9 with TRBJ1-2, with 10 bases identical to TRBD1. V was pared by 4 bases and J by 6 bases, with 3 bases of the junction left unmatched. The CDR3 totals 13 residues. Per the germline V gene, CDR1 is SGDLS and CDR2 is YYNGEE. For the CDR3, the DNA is TGTGCCAGCAGCCGGACAGGGGGTAATGGCTACACCTTC. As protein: CASSRTGGNGYTF.

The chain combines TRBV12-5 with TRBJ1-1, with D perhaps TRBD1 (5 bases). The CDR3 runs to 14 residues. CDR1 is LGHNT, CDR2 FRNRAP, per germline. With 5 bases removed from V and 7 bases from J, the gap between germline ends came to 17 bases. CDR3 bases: TGTGCTAGTGGTCCGCCGACAGAAACAAATGAAGCTTTCTTT. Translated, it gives CASGPPTETNEAFF.

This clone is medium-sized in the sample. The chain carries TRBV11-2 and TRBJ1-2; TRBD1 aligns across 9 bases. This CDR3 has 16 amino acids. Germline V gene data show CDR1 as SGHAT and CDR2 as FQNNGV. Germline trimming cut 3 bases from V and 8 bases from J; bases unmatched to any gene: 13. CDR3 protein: CASSLRGSGTGNGYTF. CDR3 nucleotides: TGTGCCAGCAGCTTGAGAGGGTCCGGGACAGGGAACGGCTACACCTTC.

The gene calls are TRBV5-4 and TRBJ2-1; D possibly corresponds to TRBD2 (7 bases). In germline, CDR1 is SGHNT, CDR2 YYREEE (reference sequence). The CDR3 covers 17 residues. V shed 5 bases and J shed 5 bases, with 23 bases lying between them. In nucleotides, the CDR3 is TGTGCCAGCAGTTTAGGAGTGGGGGGGGCGCTCGACAATGAGCAGTTCTTC. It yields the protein CASSLGVGGALDNEQFF.

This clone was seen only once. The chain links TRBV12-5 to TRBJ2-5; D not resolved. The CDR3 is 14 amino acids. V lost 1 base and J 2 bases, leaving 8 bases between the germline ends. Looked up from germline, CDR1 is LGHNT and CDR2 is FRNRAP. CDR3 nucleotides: TGTGCTAGTGGTTTGGGGACGGCTCAAGAGACCCAGTACTTC. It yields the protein CASGLGTAQETQYF.

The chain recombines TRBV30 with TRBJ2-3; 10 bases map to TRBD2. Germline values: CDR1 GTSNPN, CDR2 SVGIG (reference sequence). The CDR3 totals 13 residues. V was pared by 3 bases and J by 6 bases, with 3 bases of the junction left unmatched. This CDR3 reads CAWRTSGIDTQYF. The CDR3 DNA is TGTGCCTGGAGAACTAGCGGGATTGATACGCAGTATTTT.